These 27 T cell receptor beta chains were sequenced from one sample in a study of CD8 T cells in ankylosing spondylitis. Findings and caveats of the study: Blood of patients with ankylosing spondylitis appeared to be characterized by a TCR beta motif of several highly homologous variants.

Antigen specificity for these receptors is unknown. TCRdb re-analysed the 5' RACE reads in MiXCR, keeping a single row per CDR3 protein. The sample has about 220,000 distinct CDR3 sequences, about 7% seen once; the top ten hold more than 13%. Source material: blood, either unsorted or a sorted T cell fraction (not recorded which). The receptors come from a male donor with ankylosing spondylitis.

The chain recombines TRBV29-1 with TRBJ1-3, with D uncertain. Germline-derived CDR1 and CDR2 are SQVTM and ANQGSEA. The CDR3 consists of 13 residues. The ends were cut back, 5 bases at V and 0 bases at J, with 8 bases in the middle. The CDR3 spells CSVRTGSGNTIYF. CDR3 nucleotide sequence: TGCAGCGTTCGGACGGGCTCTGGAAACACCATATATTTT.

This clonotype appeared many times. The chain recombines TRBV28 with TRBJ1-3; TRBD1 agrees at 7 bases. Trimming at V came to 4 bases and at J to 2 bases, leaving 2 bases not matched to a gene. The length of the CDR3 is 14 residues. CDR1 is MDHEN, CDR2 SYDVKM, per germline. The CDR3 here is CASSYDRAGNTIYF. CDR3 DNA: TGTGCCAGCAGTTACGACAGGGCTGGAAACACCATATATTTT.

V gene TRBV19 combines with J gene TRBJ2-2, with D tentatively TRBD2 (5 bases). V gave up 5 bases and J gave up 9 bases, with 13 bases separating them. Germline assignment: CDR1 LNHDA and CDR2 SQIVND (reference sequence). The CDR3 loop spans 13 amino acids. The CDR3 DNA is TGTGCCAGTAGTTATCGGGGTCCGTGGGAGCTGTTTTTT. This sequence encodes CASSYRGPWELFF.

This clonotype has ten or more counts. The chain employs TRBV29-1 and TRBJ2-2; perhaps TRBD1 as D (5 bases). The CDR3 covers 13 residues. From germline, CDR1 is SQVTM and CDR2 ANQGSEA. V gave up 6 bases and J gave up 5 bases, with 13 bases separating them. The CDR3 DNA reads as TGCAGCGTCGGATTCAGGGATACCGGGGAGCTGTTTTTT. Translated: CSVGFRDTGELFF.

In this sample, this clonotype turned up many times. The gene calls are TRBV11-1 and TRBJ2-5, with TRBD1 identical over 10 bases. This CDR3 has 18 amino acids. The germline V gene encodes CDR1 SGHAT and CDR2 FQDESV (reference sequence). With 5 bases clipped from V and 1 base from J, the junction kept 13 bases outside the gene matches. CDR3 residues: CASSVFIGGTGVQETQYF. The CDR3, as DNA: TGTGCCAGCAGCGTATTTATCGGGGGGACAGGGGTCCAAGAGACCCAGTACTTC.

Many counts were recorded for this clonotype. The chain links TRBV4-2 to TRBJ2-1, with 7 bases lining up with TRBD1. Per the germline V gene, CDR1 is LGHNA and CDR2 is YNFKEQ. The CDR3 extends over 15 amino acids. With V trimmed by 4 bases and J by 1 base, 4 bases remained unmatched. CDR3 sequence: CASSPTTGSYNEQFF. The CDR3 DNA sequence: TGTGCCAGCAGCCCGACGACAGGGTCCTACAATGAGCAGTTCTTC.

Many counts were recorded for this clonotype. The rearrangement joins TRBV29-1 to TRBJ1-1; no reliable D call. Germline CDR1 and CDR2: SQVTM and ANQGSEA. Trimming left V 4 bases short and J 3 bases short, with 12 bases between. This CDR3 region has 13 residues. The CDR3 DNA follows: TGCAGCGTTGGGGAGGGTTTCGACACTGAAGCTTTCTTT. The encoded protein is CSVGEGFDTEAFF.

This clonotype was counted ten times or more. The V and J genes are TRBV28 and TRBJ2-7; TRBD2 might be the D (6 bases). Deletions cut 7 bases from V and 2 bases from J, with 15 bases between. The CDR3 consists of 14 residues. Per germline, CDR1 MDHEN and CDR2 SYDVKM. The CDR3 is CASTAGSLPYEQYF. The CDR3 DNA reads TGTGCCAGCACCGCGGGGAGTCTCCCCTACGAGCAGTACTTC.

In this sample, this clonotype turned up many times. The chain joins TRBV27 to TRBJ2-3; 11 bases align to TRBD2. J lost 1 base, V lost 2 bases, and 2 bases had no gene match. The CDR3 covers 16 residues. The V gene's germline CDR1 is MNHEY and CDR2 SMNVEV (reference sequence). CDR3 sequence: CASSLVLAGGTDTQYF. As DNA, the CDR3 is TGTGCCAGCAGTTTAGTACTAGCGGGGGGCACAGATACGCAGTATTTT.

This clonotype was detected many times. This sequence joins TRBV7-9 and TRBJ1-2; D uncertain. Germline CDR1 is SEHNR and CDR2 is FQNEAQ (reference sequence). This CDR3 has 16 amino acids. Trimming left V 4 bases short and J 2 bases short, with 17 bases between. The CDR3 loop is CASSSSAIPGNYGYTF. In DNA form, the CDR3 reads TGTGCCAGCAGCTCATCGGCCATTCCGGGGAACTATGGCTACACCTTC.

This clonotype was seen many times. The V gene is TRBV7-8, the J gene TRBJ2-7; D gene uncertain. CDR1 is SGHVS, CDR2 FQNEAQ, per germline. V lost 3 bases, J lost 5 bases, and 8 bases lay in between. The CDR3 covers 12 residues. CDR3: CASSFTVDEQYF. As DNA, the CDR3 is TGTGCCAGCAGCTTCACCGTCGACGAGCAGTACTTC.

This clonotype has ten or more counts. Here the CDR3 reads CRPTGVRTDTQYF. In nucleotides, the CDR3 is TGCAGGCCGACAGGGGTCCGCACAGATACGCAGTATTTT. The chain carries TRBV20-1 and TRBJ2-3; 8 bases are shared with TRBD1. Germline assignment: CDR1 DFQATT and CDR2 SNEGSKA (reference sequence). This CDR3 region has 13 residues.

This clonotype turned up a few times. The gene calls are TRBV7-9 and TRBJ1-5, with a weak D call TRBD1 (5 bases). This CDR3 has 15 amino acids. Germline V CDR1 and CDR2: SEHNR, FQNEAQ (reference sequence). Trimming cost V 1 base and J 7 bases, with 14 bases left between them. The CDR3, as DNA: TGTGCCAGCAGCTTAGGCGGGCAGGGTGGGCAGCCCCAGCATTTT. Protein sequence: CASSLGGQGGQPQHF.

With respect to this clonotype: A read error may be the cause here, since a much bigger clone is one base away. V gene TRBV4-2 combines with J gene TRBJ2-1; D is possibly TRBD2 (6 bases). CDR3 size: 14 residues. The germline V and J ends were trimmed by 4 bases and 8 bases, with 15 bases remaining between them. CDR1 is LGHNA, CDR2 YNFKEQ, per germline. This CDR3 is CASSPGLFLDEQFF. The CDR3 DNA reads TGTGCCAGCAGCCCGGGACTTTTTCTGGATGAGCAGTTCTTC.

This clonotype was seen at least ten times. CDR3 in amino acids: CASSQEFGGSSIADTQYF. CDR3 coding DNA: TGTGCCAGCAGCCAAGAATTCGGGGGCAGTAGCATCGCAGATACGCAGTATTTT. V is TRBV4-2 and J is TRBJ2-3; the D call may be TRBD1 or TRBD2 (6 bases each). Germline-derived CDR1 and CDR2 are LGHNA and YNFKEQ. This CDR3 spans 18 amino acids. Trimming left V 0 bases short and J 4 bases short, with 20 bases between.

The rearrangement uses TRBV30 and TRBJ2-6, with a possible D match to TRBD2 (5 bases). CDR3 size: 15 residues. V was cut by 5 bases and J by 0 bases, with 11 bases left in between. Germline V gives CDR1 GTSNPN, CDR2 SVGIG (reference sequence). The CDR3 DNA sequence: TGTGCCTGGGTACGGGGTTTCTCTGGGGCCAACGTCCTGACTTTC. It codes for CAWVRGFSGANVLTF.

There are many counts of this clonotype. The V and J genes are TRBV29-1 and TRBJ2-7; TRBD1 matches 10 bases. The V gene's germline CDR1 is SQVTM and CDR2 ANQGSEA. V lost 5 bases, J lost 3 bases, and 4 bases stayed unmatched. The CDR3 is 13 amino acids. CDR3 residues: CSVRTGGNYEQYF. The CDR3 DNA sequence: TGCAGCGTTCGGACAGGGGGAAACTACGAGCAGTACTTC.

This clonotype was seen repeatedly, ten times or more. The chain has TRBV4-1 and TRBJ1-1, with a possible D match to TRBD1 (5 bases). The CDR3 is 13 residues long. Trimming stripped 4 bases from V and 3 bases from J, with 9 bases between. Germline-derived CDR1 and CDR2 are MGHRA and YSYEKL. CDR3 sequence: CASSPKGYTEAFF. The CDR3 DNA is TGCGCCAGCAGCCCGAAGGGGTACACTGAAGCTTTCTTT.

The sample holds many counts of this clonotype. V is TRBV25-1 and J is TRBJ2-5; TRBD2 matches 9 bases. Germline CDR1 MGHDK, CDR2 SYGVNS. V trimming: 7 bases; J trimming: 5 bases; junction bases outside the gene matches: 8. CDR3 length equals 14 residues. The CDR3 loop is CASKGGSGGETQYF. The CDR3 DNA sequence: TGTGCCAGCAAGGGTGGTAGCGGGGGCGAGACCCAGTACTTC.

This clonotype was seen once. CDR3 loop: CASSFQGWGTEAFF. In DNA, the CDR3 is TGTGCCAGCAGCTTCCAGGGATGGGGCACTGAAGCTTTCTTT. The chain couples TRBV5-6 to TRBJ1-1; D may be TRBD1 (5 bases). V gave up 2 bases and J gave up 4 bases, with 12 bases separating them. This CDR3 spans 14 amino acids. Germline V CDR1 and CDR2: SGHDT, YYEEEE.

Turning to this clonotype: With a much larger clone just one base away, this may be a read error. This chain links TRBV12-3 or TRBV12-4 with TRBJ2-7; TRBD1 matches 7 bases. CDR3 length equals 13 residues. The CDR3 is CASGLEGADEQYF. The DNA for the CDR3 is TGTGCCAGCGGTTTAGAGGGGGCGGACGAGCAGTACTTC.

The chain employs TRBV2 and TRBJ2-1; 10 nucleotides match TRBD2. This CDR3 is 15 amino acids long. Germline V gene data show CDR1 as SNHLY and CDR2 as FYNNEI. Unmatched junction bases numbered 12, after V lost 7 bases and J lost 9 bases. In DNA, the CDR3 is TGTGCCAGCATCCAGACTAGCGGGCTTCAATTTGAGCAGTTCTTC. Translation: CASIQTSGLQFEQFF.

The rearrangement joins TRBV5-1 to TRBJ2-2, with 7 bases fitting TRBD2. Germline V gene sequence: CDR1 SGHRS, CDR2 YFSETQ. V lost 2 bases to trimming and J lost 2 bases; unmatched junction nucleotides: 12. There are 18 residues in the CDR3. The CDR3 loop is CASSFRVPQGLNTGELFF. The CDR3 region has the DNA TGCGCCAGCAGCTTTCGGGTCCCTCAGGGACTAAACACCGGGGAGCTGTTTTTT.

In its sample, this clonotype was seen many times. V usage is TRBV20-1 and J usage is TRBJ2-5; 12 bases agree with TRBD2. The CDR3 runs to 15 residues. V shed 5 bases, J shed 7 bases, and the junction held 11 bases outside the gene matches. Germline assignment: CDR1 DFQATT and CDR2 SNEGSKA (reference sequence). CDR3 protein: CSAPDQGLAGMTQYF. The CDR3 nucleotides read TGCAGTGCTCCAGATCAAGGACTAGCGGGGATGACCCAGTACTTC.

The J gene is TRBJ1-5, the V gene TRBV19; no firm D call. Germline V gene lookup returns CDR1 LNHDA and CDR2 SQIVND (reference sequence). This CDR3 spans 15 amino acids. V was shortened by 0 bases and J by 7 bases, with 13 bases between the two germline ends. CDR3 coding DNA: TGTGCCAGTAGTATAGACTTGGCGTCAGGCCAGCCCCAGCATTTT. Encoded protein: CASSIDLASGQPQHF.

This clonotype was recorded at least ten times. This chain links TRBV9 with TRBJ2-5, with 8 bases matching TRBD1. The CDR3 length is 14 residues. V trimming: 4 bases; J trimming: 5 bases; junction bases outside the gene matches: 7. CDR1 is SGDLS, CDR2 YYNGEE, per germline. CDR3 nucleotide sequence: TGTGCCAGCAGCCCACGGACAGGGTCGGAGACCCAGTACTTC. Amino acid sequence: CASSPRTGSETQYF.

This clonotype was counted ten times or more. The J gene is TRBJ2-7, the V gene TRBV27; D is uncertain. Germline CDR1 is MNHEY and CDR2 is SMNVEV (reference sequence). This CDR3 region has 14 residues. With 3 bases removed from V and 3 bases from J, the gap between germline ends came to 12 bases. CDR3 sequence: CASSFAGPYYEQYF. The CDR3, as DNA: TGTGCCAGCAGTTTTGCTGGGCCTTACTACGAGCAGTACTTC.